The 31 T cell receptor beta chains below all came from one sample that was sequenced in a study of tissue T cells after allogeneic stem cell transplantation. Profiled with immunoSEQ multiplex PCR; TCRdb holds only in-frame clones, not every one. The table records 3,400 or so clones, around 74% of them present only once. Adult allogeneic hematopoietic cell transplant recipients with steroid-refractory graft-versus-host disease were prospectively enrolled for research autopsy. The sequences come from left colon tissue, collected at autopsy. These receptors were taken from a male patient of 60 years or more with steroid-refractory graft-versus-host disease after an allogeneic stem cell transplant. A share of the T cells may be of graft donor origin.

V gene TRBV12-2 combines with J gene TRBJ2-5; the listed D gene, TRBD1, was not tested against the DNA. TRBV12-2 is a listed pseudogene. The CDR3 totals 12 residues. CDR3 nucleotides: TGTGCAAGTCGGGTACAGGGGGAGACCCAGTACTTC. Translating it yields CASRVQGETQYF.

V and J are TRBV28 and TRBJ1-5; no clear D gene. Trimming shortened V by 3 bases and J by 2 bases, and 11 bases separated the two germline ends. Germline CDR1 MDHEN, CDR2 SYDVKM. The CDR3 spans 15 residues. CDR3 sequence (DNA): TGTGCCAGCAGTTTCCCGCAGCCGGGCAATCAGCCCCAGCATTTT. Translating it yields CASSFPQPGNQPQHF.

This clone was found once. V usage is TRBV28 and J usage is TRBJ2-1; possibly TRBD1 or TRBD2 for D (5 bases each). V was pared by 6 bases and J by 8 bases, with 29 bases between. The CDR3 totals 18 residues. Germline values: CDR1 MDHEN, CDR2 SYDVKM. CDR3 sequence: CASSPIPTSVTLGDEQFF. CDR3 nucleotide sequence: TGTGCCAGCAGCCCCATACCCACTAGTGTCACCCTAGGGGATGAGCAGTTCTTC.

The rearrangement joins TRBV7-8 to TRBJ2-7; maybe TRBD1 (6 bases). There are 15 residues in the CDR3. Germline CDR1 reads SGHVS; CDR2 reads FQNEAQ. Trimming cost V 2 bases and J 2 bases, with 13 bases left between them. The CDR3 nucleotides read TGTGCCAGCAGCTTACGGAACAGGGACCCCTACGAGCAGTACTTC. Translation gives CASSLRNRDPYEQYF.

The chain employs TRBV5-5 and TRBJ1-1; possible D gene TRBD1, 6 bases. Trimming cost V 4 bases and J 3 bases, with 10 bases left between them. The CDR3 is 13 amino acids. Germline CDR1 reads SGHKS; CDR2 reads YYEKEE (reference sequence). CDR3 nucleotide sequence: TGTGCCAGCAGCCAAGAGGGGGACACTGAAGCTTTCTTT. This gives the protein CASSQEGDTEAFF. The whole variable domain, remainder taken from reference TRBV5-5 and TRBJ1-1, is DAGVTQSPTHLIKTRGQQVTLRCSPISGHKSVSWYQQVLGQGPQFIFQYYEKEERGRGNFPDRFSARQFPNYSSELNVNALLLGDSALYLCASSQEGDTEAFFGQGTRLTVV.

This chain uses TRBV27 with TRBJ1-1; the D is unclear. V lost 0 bases, J lost 5 bases, and 13 bases lay in between. The germline V gene encodes CDR1 MNHEY and CDR2 SMNVEV (reference sequence). The length of the CDR3 is 15 residues. CDR3 region: CASSLSPGYRTEAFF. The CDR3 DNA is TGTGCCAGCAGTTTATCTCCCGGGTATAGGACTGAAGCTTTCTTT.

The rearrangement links TRBV6-2 or TRBV6-3 to TRBJ1-2, with D possibly matching TRBD1 (6 bases). Germline loops: CDR1 MNHEY, CDR2 SVGEGT. This CDR3 has 13 amino acids. V was clipped by 1 base and J by 12 bases, with 15 bases between them. The CDR3 is CASSYLLRGGNTF. CDR3 DNA sequence: TGTGCCAGCAGTTACTTACTTAGAGGGGGAAACACCTTC.

The table lists this clone with a few counts. The chain recombines TRBV4-1 with TRBJ2-1; a weak D match, TRBD2 (5 bases). This CDR3 comprises 14 residues. In germline, CDR1 is MGHRA, CDR2 YSYEKL. Between the trimmed V and J ends, which lost 1 base and 3 bases, there was a span of 7 bases. The CDR3 loop reads CASSQGTFYNEQFF. The CDR3 bases are TGCGCCAGCAGCCAAGGGACTTTCTACAATGAGCAGTTCTTC.

This clone has a handful of counts. This sequence joins TRBV7-9 and TRBJ2-1; D is possibly TRBD1 (6 bases). The germline gives CDR1 SEHNR, CDR2 FQNEAQ (reference sequence). V lost 5 bases to trimming and J lost 4 bases, with 15 bases between them. This CDR3 is 15 amino acids long. The CDR3 protein is CASSLDTGSYNEQFF. CDR3 bases: TGTGCCAGCAGCCTAGATACAGGGTCTTACAATGAGCAGTTCTTC.

This clone was counted a single time. The chain is built from TRBV20-1 and TRBJ2-1; possibly TRBD1 for D (7 bases). Trimming shortened V by 3 bases and J by 6 bases, and 12 bases separated the two germline ends. Germline CDR1 reads DFQATT; CDR2 reads SNEGSKA (reference sequence). The CDR3 is 13 residues long. CDR3 in amino acids: CSASSGGINEQFF. The CDR3 DNA is TGCAGTGCTAGTTCAGGGGGGATCAATGAGCAGTTCTTC.

This clone was counted a single time. The chain couples TRBV28 to TRBJ1-2; D remains unclear. The CDR3 has 13 residues. Trimming pared 5 bases from V and 3 bases from J, leaving 10 bases between. Germline CDR1 is MDHEN and CDR2 is SYDVKM. Here the CDR3 DNA reads TGTGCCAGCAGTCTCTTGGGTGACTATGGCTACACCTTC. Encoded protein: CASSLLGDYGYTF.

This clone appeared a few times. The chain recombines TRBV5-6 with TRBJ1-1; D is undetermined. V was cut by 4 bases and J by 2 bases, with 12 bases left in between. The CDR3 loop spans 14 amino acids. The germline V gene encodes CDR1 SGHDT and CDR2 YYEEEE. This CDR3 is CASSLLTLNTEAFF. The DNA for the CDR3 is TGTGCCAGCAGCCTACTGACCCTAAACACTGAAGCTTTCTTT.

With respect to this clone: The identical CDR3 is also encoded by other nucleotide sequences in the sample. The chain recombines TRBV7-2 with TRBJ2-1, with 10 positions matching TRBD2. V trimming: 1 base; J trimming: 10 bases; junction bases outside the gene matches: 4. The germline V gene encodes CDR1 SGHTA and CDR2 FQGNSA. This CDR3 contains 14 residues. The CDR3 reads CASSLGSGGREQFF. CDR3 in DNA: TGTGCCAGCAGCTTAGGTAGCGGGGGGCGAGAGCAGTTCTTC.

In DNA, the CDR3 is TGTGCCACCAGCAGAGATTCGGGACAGGGAACAGATACGCAGTATTTT. Protein product: CATSRDSGQGTDTQYF. The gene calls are TRBV15 and TRBJ2-3, with 9 bases lining up with TRBD1. J lost 3 bases, V lost 0 bases, and 4 bases had no gene match. The CDR3 spans 16 residues. The germline CDR1 and CDR2 sequences are LNHNV and YYDKDF (reference sequence).

CDR3 residues: CACIPVNTEAFF. CDR3 nucleotide sequence: TGTGCCTGCATTCCGGTGAACACTGAAGCTTTCTTT. The rearrangement joins TRBV30 to TRBJ1-1, with D hard to call. CDR3 length: 12 amino acids. Germline lookup yields CDR1 GTSNPN and CDR2 SVGIG (reference sequence). Between the trimmed V and J ends, which lost 6 bases and 0 bases, there was a span of 8 bases.

The chain uses TRBV7-9 and TRBJ1-2, with TRBD1 matching 7 bases. J lost 5 bases, V lost 5 bases, and 5 bases had no gene match. Germline CDR1 SEHNR, CDR2 FQNEAQ (reference sequence). The CDR3 is 13 residues long. CDR3 sequence (DNA): TGTGCCAGCAGCGCCGGGACAGAGTATGGCTACACCTTC. Translating it yields CASSAGTEYGYTF. Drawing the rest from reference TRBV7-9 and TRBJ1-2, the complete variable domain is DTGVSQNPRHKITKRGQNVTFRCDPISEHNRLYWYRQTLGQGPEFLTYFQNEAQLEKSRLLSDRFSAERPKGSFSTLEIQRTEQGDSAMYLCASSAGTEYGYTFGSGTRLTVV.

This chain connects TRBV3-1 (or the pseudogene TRBV3-2) to TRBJ2-1; no firm D call. There are 17 residues in the CDR3. V dropped 4 bases and J dropped 6 bases, with 22 bases sitting between them. Looked up from germline, CDR1 is LGHDT and CDR2 is YNNKEL (reference sequence). This CDR3 is CASSLPYPISIPNEQFF. DNA for the CDR3: TGTGCCAGCAGCCTCCCCTATCCCATTTCCATTCCCAATGAGCAGTTCTTC.

This chain links TRBV21-1 with TRBJ1-1; TRBD1, the table's D call, was not compared with the DNA. TRBV21-1 is shown as a pseudogene. CDR3 length: 14 residues. The CDR3 DNA follows: TGTGCCAGCAGCCCCCAGGGGACCGAGGCTGAAGCTTTCTTT. Its protein is CASSPQGTEAEAFF.

V usage is TRBV30 and J usage is TRBJ2-1; D is possibly TRBD1 (6 bases). There are 14 residues in the CDR3. Trimming took 4 bases from V and 0 from J, leaving 10 bases between them. CDR1 and CDR2 from the germline V gene are GTSNPN and SVGIG (reference sequence). This CDR3 reads CAWTQGYSYNEQFF. DNA of the CDR3: TGTGCCTGGACACAGGGATACTCCTACAATGAGCAGTTCTTC.

The rearrangement links TRBV7-2 to TRBJ2-2, with no clear D. This CDR3 is built from 13 residues. V was pared by 4 bases and J by 1 base, with 4 bases between. Germline-derived CDR1 and CDR2 are SGHTA and FQGNSA. CDR3 in DNA: TGTACCAGCAGCTCCCTGAACACCGGGGAGCTGTTTTTT. Translating gives CTSSSLNTGELFF.

The rearrangement joins TRBV5-5 to TRBJ1-5; D is ambiguous. Looked up from germline, CDR1 is SGHKS and CDR2 is YYEKEE (reference sequence). The CDR3 runs to 17 residues. V was cut by 4 bases and J by 0 bases, with 17 bases left in between. CDR3 loop: CASSLQRVPLSNQPQHF. The CDR3 DNA sequence: TGTGCCAGCAGCCTCCAACGGGTACCCCTTAGCAATCAGCCCCAGCATTTT.

The rearrangement uses TRBV5-6 and TRBJ1-6, with a possible D match to TRBD1 (6 bases). The germline V and J ends were trimmed by 0 bases and 4 bases, with 11 bases remaining between them. The V gene's germline CDR1 is SGHDT and CDR2 YYEEEE. CDR3 length: 16 amino acids. The CDR3 DNA reads as TGTGCCAGCAGCTTGGCCAGACAGGTATATAATTCACCCCTCCACTTT. Amino acids: CASSLARQVYNSPLHF.

This chain links TRBV5-4 with TRBJ2-7; TRBD2 agrees at 8 bases. J gave up 3 bases and V 4 bases, and 6 bases lay outside the gene matches. Per germline, CDR1 SGHNT and CDR2 YYREEE (reference sequence). The CDR3 contains 14 residues. The CDR3 loop is CASSPGLGGYEQYF. DNA of the CDR3: TGTGCCAGCAGCCCGGGACTAGGAGGCTACGAGCAGTACTTC.

The chain is built from TRBV2 and TRBJ1-1, with TRBD1 identical over 7 bases. Germline CDR1 is SNHLY and CDR2 is FYNNEI. There are 11 residues in the CDR3. Unmatched junction bases numbered 0, after V lost 4 bases and J lost 7 bases. CDR3 sequence (DNA): TGTGCCAGCAGTGGACAGGGTGAAGCTTTCTTT. Amino acid sequence: CASSGQGEAFF.

The rearrangement links TRBV5-1 to TRBJ2-1; 11 bases line up with TRBD1. The CDR3 length is 16 residues. The V segment lost 4 bases and the J segment 3 bases; nucleotides outside the gene matches: 6. CDR1 and CDR2 from the germline V gene are SGHRS and YFSETQ. This CDR3 is CASSQSGQGGYNEQFF. CDR3 coding DNA: TGCGCCAGCAGCCAATCGGGACAGGGGGGCTACAATGAGCAGTTCTTC.

Only a few counts were recorded for this clone. This chain uses TRBV27 with TRBJ2-1; 7 bases align to TRBD1. With V trimmed by 6 bases and J by 10 bases, 9 bases remained unmatched. The CDR3 length is 13 residues. From germline, CDR1 is MNHEY and CDR2 SMNVEV (reference sequence). Here the CDR3 DNA reads TGTGCCAGCAGAACCTTACAGGGGAACGAGCAGTTCTTC. It encodes CASRTLQGNEQFF.

J is TRBJ2-6 and V is TRBV29-1; 7 bases fit TRBD1. J was trimmed by 0 bases and V by 5 bases; bases with no gene match: 4. Germline lookup yields CDR1 SQVTM and CDR2 ANQGSEA. This CDR3 contains 15 residues. CDR3 sequence: CSVRQGSSGANVLTF. Here the CDR3 DNA reads TGCAGCGTTCGACAGGGAAGCTCTGGGGCCAACGTCCTGACTTTC.

V usage is TRBV7-9 and J usage is TRBJ2-1; 12 positions match TRBD2. This CDR3 spans 16 amino acids. V was clipped by 5 bases and J by 4 bases; unmatched bases: 6. Germline loops: CDR1 SEHNR, CDR2 FQNEAQ (reference sequence). CDR3 nucleotides: TGTGCCAGCAGCCATTGGACTAGCGGGGCGTACAATGAGCAGTTCTTC. Its protein product is CASSHWTSGAYNEQFF.

The chain uses TRBV27 and TRBJ2-4, with unresolved D. This CDR3 spans 14 amino acids. From germline, CDR1 is MNHEY and CDR2 SMNVEV (reference sequence). Trimming pared 6 bases from V and 5 bases from J, leaving 14 bases between. CDR3 nucleotide sequence: TGTGCCAGCAGACCAGGACCCTGGGAAAACATTCAGTACTTC. As protein: CASRPGPWENIQYF.

The chain combines TRBV6-2 or TRBV6-3 with TRBJ1-5; possibly TRBD1 for D (5 bases). This CDR3 contains 14 residues. The V end lost 5 bases, the J end lost 1 base, and 9 bases lay between the germline ends. The germline gives CDR1 MNHEY, CDR2 SVGEGT. In DNA form, the CDR3 reads TGTGCCAGCAGTGGTGGGGACAGCAATCAGCCCCAGCATTTT. This gives the protein CASSGGDSNQPQHF.

The V call is TRBV24-1, the J call TRBJ1-5, with D hard to call. From germline, CDR1 is KGHDR and CDR2 SFDVKD. V was clipped by 4 bases and J by 3 bases, with 3 bases between them. The CDR3 has 12 amino acids. CDR3 nucleotide sequence: TGTGCCACCAGTGAGCCCAATCAGCCCCAGCATTTT. This encodes CATSEPNQPQHF.